This TCR beta chain was retrieved from a study of cytomegalovirus exposure and HLA in healthy donors. V was pared by 4 bases and J by 2 bases, with 21 bases between. Germline loops: CDR1 SGHNT, CDR2 YYREEE (reference sequence). The CDR3 extends over 17 amino acids. PCR employed 60 Vbeta and 13 Jbeta primers. Measured with immunoSEQ multiplex PCR; TCRdb has only the in-frame clones, and not every one. The table includes over 130,000 clones, around 84% detected once. Sequencing was done on a sample of PBMCs. The J gene is TRBJ1-1, the V gene TRBV5-4; weak D call: TRBD1 (6 bases). The TCR originated in a man aged 45-60 years in good health and CMV-seronegative. CDR3 sequence: CASSLWGRRTLNTEAFF. The CDR3 nucleotides read TGTGCCAGCAGCCTGTGGGGGCGCCGAACGCTTAACACTGAAGCTTTCTTT.